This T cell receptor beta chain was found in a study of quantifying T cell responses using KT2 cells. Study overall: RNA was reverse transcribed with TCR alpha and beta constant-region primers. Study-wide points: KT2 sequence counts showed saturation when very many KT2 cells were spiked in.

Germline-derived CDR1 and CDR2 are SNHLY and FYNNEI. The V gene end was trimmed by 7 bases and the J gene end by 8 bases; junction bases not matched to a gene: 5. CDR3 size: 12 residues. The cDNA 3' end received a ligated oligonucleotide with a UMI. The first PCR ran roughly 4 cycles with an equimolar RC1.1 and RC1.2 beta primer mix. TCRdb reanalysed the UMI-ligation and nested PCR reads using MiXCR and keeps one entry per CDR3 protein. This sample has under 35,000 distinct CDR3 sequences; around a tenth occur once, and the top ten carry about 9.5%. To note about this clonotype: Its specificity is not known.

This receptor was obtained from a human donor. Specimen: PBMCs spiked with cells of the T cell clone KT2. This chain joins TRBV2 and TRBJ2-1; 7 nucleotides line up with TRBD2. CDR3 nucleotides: TGTGCCAGCAATGGACTAGGTGATGAGCAGTTCTTC. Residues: CASNGLGDEQFF.